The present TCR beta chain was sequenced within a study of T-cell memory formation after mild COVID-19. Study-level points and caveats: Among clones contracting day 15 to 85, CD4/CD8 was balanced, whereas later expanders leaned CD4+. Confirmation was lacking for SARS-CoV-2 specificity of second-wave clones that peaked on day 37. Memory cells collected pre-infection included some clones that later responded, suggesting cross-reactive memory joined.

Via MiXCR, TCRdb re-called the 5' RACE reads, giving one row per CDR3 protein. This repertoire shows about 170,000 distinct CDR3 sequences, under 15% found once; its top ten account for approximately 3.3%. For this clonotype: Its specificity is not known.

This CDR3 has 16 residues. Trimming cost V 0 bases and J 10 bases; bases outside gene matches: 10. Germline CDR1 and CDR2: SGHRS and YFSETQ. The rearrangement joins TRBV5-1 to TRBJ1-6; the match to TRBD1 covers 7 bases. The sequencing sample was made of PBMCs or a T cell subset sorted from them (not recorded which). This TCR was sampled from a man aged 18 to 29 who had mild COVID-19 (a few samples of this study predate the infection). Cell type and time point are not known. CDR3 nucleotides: TGCGCCAGCAGCTTGGGACCGACAGGGTCGTTATCACCCCTCCACTTT. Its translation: CASSLGPTGSLSPLHF.